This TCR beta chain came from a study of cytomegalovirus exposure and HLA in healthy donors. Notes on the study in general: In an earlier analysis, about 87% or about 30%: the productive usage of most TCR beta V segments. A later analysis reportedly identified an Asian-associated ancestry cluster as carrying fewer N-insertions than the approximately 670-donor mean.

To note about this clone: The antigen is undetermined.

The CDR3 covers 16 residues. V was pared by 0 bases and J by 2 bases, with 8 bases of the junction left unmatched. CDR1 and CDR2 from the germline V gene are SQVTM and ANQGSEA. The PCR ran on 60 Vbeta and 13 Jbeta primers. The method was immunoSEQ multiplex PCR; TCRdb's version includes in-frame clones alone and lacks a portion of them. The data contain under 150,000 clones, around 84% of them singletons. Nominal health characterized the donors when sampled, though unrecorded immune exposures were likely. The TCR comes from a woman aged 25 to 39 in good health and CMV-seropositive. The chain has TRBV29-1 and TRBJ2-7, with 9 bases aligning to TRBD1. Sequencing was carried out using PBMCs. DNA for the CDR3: TGCAGCGTTGAAGAAGTGGGGACAGGGTTGGCCTACGAGCAGTACTTC. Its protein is CSVEEVGTGLAYEQYF.